Below, 30 T cell receptor beta chains from the same sample are listed, as sequenced in a study of T cell responses to AZD1222 COVID-19 vaccine. Profiling relied on immunoSEQ multiplex PCR, and the TCRdb table lists in-frame clones only, not all of them. The sample lists 85,000 to 110,000 clones; around 90% were seen once. Sequencing was performed on peripheral blood, taken on day 0 of AZD1222 vaccination. The receptors shown here come from an adult in good health.

The chain recombines TRBV28 with TRBJ1-4, with D possibly TRBD1 on 5 matching bases. This CDR3 region has 15 residues. The V gene's germline CDR1 is MDHEN and CDR2 SYDVKM. Trimming shortened V by 6 bases and J by 8 bases, and 19 bases separated the two germline ends. The CDR3: CASRRLRVVGEKLFF. The CDR3, as DNA: TGTGCCAGCAGGCGACTCAGGGTAGTTGGCGAAAAACTGTTTTTT.

The chain employs TRBV5-4 and TRBJ2-1; unclear D gene. This CDR3 comprises 14 residues. Between the trimmed V and J ends, which lost 3 bases and 6 bases, there was a span of 13 bases. Germline loops: CDR1 SGHNT, CDR2 YYREEE (reference sequence). The CDR3 DNA reads as TGTGCCAGCAGCTATGACTTTTCGTCCAATGAGCAGTTCTTC. Amino acid sequence: CASSYDFSSNEQFF.

This rearrangement joins TRBV5-6 to TRBJ2-7; maybe TRBD2 (6 bases). The CDR3 covers 13 residues. Germline assignment: CDR1 SGHDT and CDR2 YYEEEE. Deletions cut 3 bases from V and 7 bases from J, with 14 bases between. The CDR3, as DNA: TGTGCCAGCAGCTACGGGACTCCGGGTGAGCAGTACTTC. Protein product: CASSYGTPGEQYF.

The chain uses TRBV28 and TRBJ2-7; 7 positions match TRBD2. V shed 6 bases, J shed 6 bases, and the junction held 11 bases outside the gene matches. CDR1 and CDR2 from the germline V gene are MDHEN and SYDVKM. The CDR3 runs to 14 residues. DNA for the CDR3: TGTGCCAGCAGCCTCCCGGGACTACTGTCCGAGCAGTACTTC. This translates into CASSLPGLLSEQYF.

This chain connects TRBV9 to TRBJ1-2; tentatively, D is TRBD1 (5 bases). The CDR3 is 14 residues long. Deletions cut 4 bases from V and 5 bases from J, with 15 bases between. Germline lookup yields CDR1 SGDLS and CDR2 YYNGEE. The CDR3 here is CASSLEEGPYGYTF. In DNA form, the CDR3 reads TGTGCCAGCAGCCTAGAGGAGGGGCCGTATGGCTACACCTTC.

The rearrangement uses TRBV11-3 and TRBJ2-3; possible D gene TRBD1, 5 bases. V lost 5 bases, J lost 6 bases, and 18 bases lay in between. The V gene's germline CDR1 is SGHNT and CDR2 YENEEA. The CDR3 runs to 15 residues. The chain's CDR3 is CASSHRAGMGDTQYF. The CDR3, as DNA: TGTGCCAGCAGCCATCGGGCAGGGATGGGGGATACGCAGTATTTT.

Only one count was recorded for this clone. This chain connects TRBV19 to TRBJ2-1; 9 bases line up with TRBD1. V was clipped by 5 bases and J by 7 bases; unmatched bases: 9. Germline V gene lookup returns CDR1 LNHDA and CDR2 SQIVND (reference sequence). The CDR3 sequence is 15 residues long. The CDR3 loop reads CASSPGTGSFNEQFF. The CDR3, as DNA: TGTGCCAGTAGTCCAGGGACAGGGTCTTTTAATGAGCAGTTCTTC.

The rearrangement joins TRBV3-1 (or the pseudogene TRBV3-2) to TRBJ2-7, with D perhaps matching TRBD2 (5 bases). V lost 1 base to trimming and J lost 2 bases, with 12 bases between them. The germline gives CDR1 LGHDT, CDR2 YNNKEL (reference sequence). The length of the CDR3 is 15 residues. CDR3 in amino acids: CASSQVGGPAYEQYF. CDR3 nucleotide sequence: TGTGCCAGCAGCCAAGTAGGCGGGCCAGCCTACGAGCAGTACTTC.

The V gene is TRBV4-1, the J gene TRBJ1-2; tentative D call: TRBD1 (5 bases). CDR1 is MGHRA, CDR2 YSYEKL, per germline. The ends were cut back, 1 base at V and 3 bases at J, with 12 bases in the middle. This CDR3 region has 15 residues. The CDR3 DNA reads as TGCGCCAGCAGCCAAGTTCCAGGGACTGACTATGGCTACACCTTC. Protein product: CASSQVPGTDYGYTF.

CDR3 sequence reads: CASTLRGLAPSNTGELFF. The CDR3 nucleotides read TGTGCCAGCACCCTAAGAGGACTAGCGCCTTCTAACACCGGGGAGCTGTTTTTT. The chain carries TRBV27 and TRBJ2-2, with 9 bases aligning to TRBD2. Germline assignment: CDR1 MNHEY and CDR2 SMNVEV (reference sequence). The V and J ends lost 7 bases and 2 bases, in that order; junction bases with no gene match: 14. This CDR3 region has 18 residues.

V gene TRBV19 combines with J gene TRBJ2-6, with 10 bases aligning to TRBD1. Germline lookup yields CDR1 LNHDA and CDR2 SQIVND (reference sequence). This CDR3 has 19 amino acids. Losses at the gene ends were 5 bases for V and 1 base for J; bases not matched to a gene: 11. CDR3 sequence: CASSPGRGQGRSGANVLTF. The CDR3 DNA follows: TGTGCCAGTAGTCCGGGCCGGGGACAGGGGCGTTCTGGGGCCAACGTCCTGACTTTC.

This clone has just one count. The gene calls are TRBV30 and TRBJ1-2; D is undetermined. The germline V and J ends were trimmed by 2 bases and 0 bases, with 4 bases remaining between them. Germline V gene lookup returns CDR1 GTSNPN and CDR2 SVGIG (reference sequence). This CDR3 has 12 residues. The CDR3 reads CAWSTSNYGYTF. The CDR3 DNA reads as TGTGCCTGGAGTACATCTAACTATGGCTACACCTTC.

The CDR3 is CASSFLGGAREGYTF. As DNA, the CDR3 is TGTGCCAGCAGTTTCCTAGGAGGTGCTCGTGAGGGCTACACCTTC. This rearrangement joins TRBV27 to TRBJ1-2; D is uncertain. The CDR3 is made up of 15 amino acids. Germline V gene data show CDR1 as MNHEY and CDR2 as SMNVEV (reference sequence). The ends were cut back, 3 bases at V and 8 bases at J, with 19 bases in the middle.

The CDR3 reads CASSQEAAGGYNEQFF. CDR3 in DNA: TGCGCCAGCAGCCAAGAGGCAGCGGGGGGGTACAATGAGCAGTTCTTC. The chain uses TRBV4-1 and TRBJ2-1; 10 bases align to TRBD2. CDR3 length equals 16 residues. The V and J ends lost 0 bases and 4 bases, in that order; junction bases with no gene match: 3. The germline V gene has CDR1 MGHRA and CDR2 YSYEKL.

This chain uses TRBV6-5 with TRBJ1-1, with D perhaps TRBD1 (6 bases). Looked up from germline, CDR1 is MNHEY and CDR2 is SVGAGI. The V gene lost 7 bases and the J gene lost 5 bases, with 17 bases spanning the gap. The CDR3 contains 14 residues. CDR3 residues: CASIITGRGTEAFF. The CDR3 DNA reads as TGTGCCAGCATAATAACAGGGAGGGGGACTGAAGCTTTCTTT.

This chain joins TRBV4-1 and TRBJ2-3, with TRBD2 matching over 7 bases. Germline lookup yields CDR1 MGHRA and CDR2 YSYEKL. V dropped 1 base and J dropped 2; count of bases not matched to a gene: 9. The CDR3 loop spans 17 amino acids. The CDR3 DNA reads TGCGCCAGCAGCCAAGGGGTCCAGCGGGGATACACAGATACGCAGTATTTT. Its translation: CASSQGVQRGYTDTQYF.

The chain recombines TRBV27 with TRBJ2-7, with D perhaps matching TRBD2 (5 bases). Germline V CDR1 and CDR2: MNHEY, SMNVEV (reference sequence). The CDR3 runs 15 residues. Deletions cut 4 bases from V and 7 bases from J, with 20 bases between. Here the CDR3 DNA reads TGTGCCAGCAGTTGGAACCTAGGAGGCCATTTAGAGCAGTACTTC. Translation: CASSWNLGGHLEQYF.

The genes are TRBV4-3 and TRBJ1-1; perhaps TRBD1 as D (5 bases). Germline loops: CDR1 LGHNA, CDR2 YSLEER. The CDR3 contains 18 residues. Trimming stripped 0 bases from V and 1 base from J, with 18 bases between. This CDR3 reads CASSQDHMSWGKNTEAFF. In nucleotides, the CDR3 is TGCGCCAGCAGCCAAGATCATATGTCTTGGGGGAAGAACACTGAAGCTTTCTTT.

The chain carries TRBV5-6 and TRBJ2-7; D call uncertain. This CDR3 has 13 amino acids. Per germline, CDR1 SGHDT and CDR2 YYEEEE. Trimming removed 3 bases at V and 6 bases at J, with 13 bases between. CDR3 sequence (DNA): TGTGCCAGCAGCTATCTTCATCGTCTCGAGCAGTACTTC. Translation: CASSYLHRLEQYF. Complete variable domain (other parts from reference TRBV5-6 and TRBJ2-7): DAGVTQSPTHLIKTRGQQVTLRCSPKSGHDTVSWYQQALGQGPQFIFQYYEEEERQRGNFPDRFSGHQFPNYSSELNVNALLLGDSALYLCASSYLHRLEQYFGPGTRLTVT.

The chain uses TRBV19 and TRBJ1-2, with D perhaps matching TRBD1 (5 bases). V shed 3 bases and J shed 6 bases, with 23 bases lying between them. Germline lookup yields CDR1 LNHDA and CDR2 SQIVND (reference sequence). The CDR3 consists of 17 residues. The CDR3: CASSMVGAGQLEDGYTF. The CDR3 nucleotides read TGTGCCAGTAGTATGGTCGGGGCAGGGCAACTAGAGGATGGCTACACCTTC.

CDR3 sequence (DNA): TGTGCCAGCTCACCAAACCAGAGAGGGACTGAAGCTTTCTTT. This encodes CASSPNQRGTEAFF. The chain carries TRBV18 and TRBJ1-1; D not certain. Germline lookup yields CDR1 KGHSH and CDR2 LQKENI. The V end was cut by 2 bases, the J end by 5 bases, with 12 bases between. The CDR3 contains 14 residues. Drawing the rest from reference TRBV18 and TRBJ1-1, the complete variable domain is NAGVMQNPRHLVRRRGQEARLRCSPMKGHSHVYWYRQLPEEGLKFMVYLQKENIIDESGMPKERFSAEFPKEGPSILRIQQVVRGDSAAYFCASSPNQRGTEAFFGQGTRLTVV.

J is TRBJ2-3 and V is TRBV29-1; TRBD2 might be the D (5 bases). Germline V gene sequence: CDR1 SQVTM, CDR2 ANQGSEA. Trimming cost V 0 bases and J 8 bases, with 21 bases left between them. CDR3 length: 16 residues. This CDR3 is CSVEDGRTSVKGTQYF. CDR3 nucleotides: TGCAGCGTTGAAGATGGGAGAACTTCGGTTAAGGGTACGCAGTATTTT.

The V and J genes are TRBV9 and TRBJ1-5; D unclear. The CDR3 is made up of 14 amino acids. CDR1 is SGDLS and CDR2 is YYNGEE in the germline V gene. Trimming took off 3 bases at V and 0 bases at J, with 7 bases between the two ends. The DNA of the CDR3 is TGTGCCAGCAGCGGGGAGGGTAGCAATCAGCCCCAGCATTTT. Protein product: CASSGEGSNQPQHF.

As concerns this clone: This same CDR3 is encoded by further DNA sequences in the sample. The chain uses TRBV2 and TRBJ1-5; possibly TRBD1 for D (5 bases). This CDR3 has 14 residues. CDR1 SNHLY and CDR2 FYNNEI come from the germline V gene. V was cut by 3 bases and J by 7 bases, with 13 bases left in between. The CDR3 here is CASSENQGSQPQHF. The CDR3 DNA follows: TGTGCCAGCAGTGAGAATCAGGGATCACAGCCCCAGCATTTT.

The chain joins TRBV7-3 to TRBJ2-1; 10 bases are a match to TRBD2. Germline V gene lookup returns CDR1 SGHTA and CDR2 FQGTGA. Germline trimming cut 0 bases from V and 1 base from J; bases unmatched to any gene: 12. CDR3 length: 20 amino acids. As DNA, the CDR3 is TGTGCCAGCAGCTTAACGGGGGGACTAGCGAGCCTCATTTCCTACAATGAGCAGTTCTTC. Its protein product is CASSLTGGLASLISYNEQFF.

This chain uses TRBV21-1 with TRBJ2-3; the D call in the table, TRBD1, was not verified against the DNA. TRBV21-1 is designated a pseudogene. The length of the CDR3 is 14 residues. The CDR3 loop reads CASRGQAPTDTQYF. The CDR3, as DNA: TGTGCCAGCAGGGGACAGGCCCCCACAGATACGCAGTATTTT.

The V call is TRBV28, the J call TRBJ1-2, with 10 positions matching TRBD1. Germline assignment: CDR1 MDHEN and CDR2 SYDVKM. The CDR3 sequence is 15 residues long. V was pared by 4 bases and J by 2 bases, with 4 bases of the junction left unmatched. The CDR3 bases are TGTGCCAGCAGTTCCCCGGGACAGGGGAACTATGGCTACACCTTC. Amino acid sequence: CASSSPGQGNYGYTF.

The chain combines TRBV4-2 with TRBJ2-5; TRBD1 matches at 8 bases. The V segment lost 2 bases and the J segment 2 bases; nucleotides outside the gene matches: 4. In germline, CDR1 is LGHNA, CDR2 YNFKEQ. The length of the CDR3 is 15 residues. CDR3 in amino acids: CASSQHRGDQETQYF. The CDR3 nucleotides are TGTGCCAGCAGCCAACACAGGGGGGATCAAGAGACCCAGTACTTC.

The chain combines TRBV6-1 with TRBJ1-2, with D possibly being TRBD1 (6 bases). V lost 4 bases to trimming and J lost 4 bases, with 19 bases between them. The length of the CDR3 is 16 residues. Germline V gene sequence: CDR1 MNHNS, CDR2 SASEGT. As DNA, the CDR3 is TGTGCCAGCAGTGGACTAGGAGGGGGAATATTCTATGGCTACACCTTC. Its protein product is CASSGLGGGIFYGYTF.

This sequence joins TRBV5-4 and TRBJ2-5; 9 bases are a match to TRBD2. Trimming cost V 2 bases and J 2 bases; bases outside gene matches: 4. Germline V gives CDR1 SGHNT, CDR2 YYREEE (reference sequence). The CDR3 loop spans 15 amino acids. DNA of the CDR3: TGTGCCAGCAGCTTAGGGCTAGCGGGGCAAGAGACCCAGTACTTC. Amino acids: CASSLGLAGQETQYF.